The next 18 T cell receptor beta chains were all read from a single sample in a study of blood T cell repertoires in COVID-19. The assay was immunoSEQ multiplex PCR, and TCRdb's table has in-frame clones only and misses some. This sample has around 200,000 clones; about 87% occur once, and the top ten carry 0.88%. The source material was peripheral blood. Receptors originate from a woman younger than 30 who had recovered from COVID-19.

This clone was recorded only once. The genes are TRBV13 and TRBJ2-5; tentatively, D is TRBD2 (5 bases). The CDR3 is made up of 16 amino acids. The germline V and J ends were trimmed by 0 bases and 2 bases, with 13 bases remaining between them. From germline, CDR1 is PRHDT and CDR2 FYEKMQ (reference sequence). The CDR3 protein is CASSLGGRGWQETQYF. The DNA of the CDR3 is TGTGCCAGCAGCTTAGGGGGCCGGGGATGGCAAGAGACCCAGTACTTC. The complete variable domain, with remaining parts taken from reference TRBV13 and TRBJ2-5, reads AAGVIQSPRHLIKEKRETATLKCYPIPRHDTVYWYQQGPGQDPQFLISFYEKMQSDKGSIPDRFSAQQFSDYHSELNMSSLELGDSALYFCASSLGGRGWQETQYFGPGTRLLVL.

A few counts support this clone. The V call is TRBV2, the J call TRBJ1-2; no clear D. Trimming took off 8 bases at V and 5 bases at J, with 12 bases between the two ends. The length of the CDR3 is 12 residues. Germline assignment: CDR1 SNHLY and CDR2 FYNNEI. CDR3: CASGVWAYGYTF. The CDR3 DNA sequence: TGTGCCAGCGGTGTATGGGCTTATGGCTACACCTTC.

The chain links TRBV24-1 to TRBJ1-2; 10 positions match TRBD1. Losses at the gene ends were 4 bases for V and 7 bases for J; bases not matched to a gene: 8. Germline V gene sequence: CDR1 KGHDR, CDR2 SFDVKD. The CDR3 extends over 15 amino acids. CDR3 protein: CATSDWTGGMAGYTF. CDR3 nucleotide sequence: TGTGCCACCAGTGACTGGACAGGGGGGATGGCTGGCTACACCTTC.

J is TRBJ2-7 and V is TRBV5-8; TRBD1 aligns across 8 bases. The CDR3 is made up of 14 amino acids. Germline CDR1 and CDR2: SGHTS and YDEGEE. V lost 2 bases, J lost 4 bases, and 5 bases stayed unmatched. CDR3 nucleotides: TGTGCCAGCAGCTTTGGACAGGGTGGGTACGAGCAGTACGTC. Its protein product is CASSFGQGGYEQYV.

The chain employs TRBV7-9 and TRBJ1-2; 7 bases match TRBD1. The V gene's germline CDR1 is SEHNR and CDR2 FQNEAQ (reference sequence). This CDR3 region has 14 residues. V lost 4 bases, J lost 6 bases, and 8 bases stayed unmatched. CDR3: CASSSGAGGNGYTF. For the CDR3, the DNA is TGTGCCAGCAGCTCCGGCGCAGGGGGAAATGGCTACACCTTC.

The CDR3 DNA sequence: TGCGCCAGCAGCGCAAAGACTAGCGGGAGGAATACCCCCTGGGCAGATACGCAGTATTTT. As protein: CASSAKTSGRNTPWADTQYF. V gene TRBV5-1 combines with J gene TRBJ2-3; 13 bases align to TRBD2. The CDR3 sequence is 20 residues long. Unmatched junction bases numbered 18, after V lost 4 bases and J lost 4 bases. Germline V gene lookup returns CDR1 SGHRS and CDR2 YFSETQ. The full variable domain, completed using reference TRBV5-1 and TRBJ2-3, is KAGVTQTPRYLIKTRGQQVTLSCSPISGHRSVSWYQQTPGQGLQFLFEYFSETQRNKGNFPGRFSGRQFSNSRSEMNVSTLELGDSALYLCASSAKTSGRNTPWADTQYFGPGTRLTVL.

In this sample, this clone turned up once. V gene TRBV3-1 (or the pseudogene TRBV3-2) combines with J gene TRBJ2-7, with 9 bases matching TRBD2. From germline, CDR1 is LGHDT and CDR2 YNNKEL (reference sequence). The trim removed 0 bases at V and 7 bases at J, leaving 10 bases unmatched. The CDR3 has 16 residues. DNA of the CDR3: TGTGCCAGCAGCCAAGACGTTAGCGGGAGAGCCGGGGAGCAGTACGTC. Protein product: CASSQDVSGRAGEQYV.

This clone occurred once. The chain links TRBV9 to TRBJ1-2; TRBD1 aligns across 7 bases. Germline-derived CDR1 and CDR2 are SGDLS and YYNGEE. With 4 bases clipped from V and 7 bases from J, the junction kept 16 bases outside the gene matches. The CDR3 totals 16 residues. The CDR3, as DNA: TGTGCCAGCAGCACCCACAGGGGTCGGATCGCCCGTGGCTACACCTTC. Translated: CASSTHRGRIARGYTF.

The chain employs TRBV4-3 and TRBJ2-1; weak D call: TRBD2 (6 bases). This CDR3 has 15 residues. V was trimmed by 0 bases and J by 10 bases, leaving 16 bases between them. Germline-derived CDR1 and CDR2 are LGHNA and YSLEER. CDR3 region: CASSQDRGRGREQFF. The CDR3 bases are TGCGCCAGCAGCCAAGATCGAGGGCGGGGTCGGGAGCAGTTCTTC.

The V and J genes are TRBV9 and TRBJ2-3, with TRBD2 matching over 14 bases. The CDR3 consists of 18 residues. Germline CDR1 and CDR2: SGDLS and YYNGEE. J was trimmed by 2 bases and V by 4 bases; bases with no gene match: 9. The CDR3 is CASSPEGTSGRYTDTQYF. DNA of the CDR3: TGTGCCAGCAGCCCCGAGGGGACTAGCGGGAGATACACAGATACGCAGTATTTT.

This clone occurred a few times. V is TRBV3-1 (or the pseudogene TRBV3-2) and J is TRBJ2-1; 7 bases line up with TRBD1. Germline loops: CDR1 LGHDT, CDR2 YNNKEL (reference sequence). The length of the CDR3 is 15 residues. J gave up 6 bases and V 4 bases, and 9 bases lay outside the gene matches. The CDR3 DNA reads TGTGCCAGCAGCCTCCGACAGGGCTTGGGCAATGAGCAGTTCTTC. It codes for CASSLRQGLGNEQFF.

The chain couples TRBV4-3 to TRBJ2-3; TRBD2 matches at 12 bases. CDR1 and CDR2 from the germline V gene are LGHNA and YSLEER. V shed 2 bases and J 2 bases; nucleotides not matched to a gene: 11. The CDR3 runs to 19 residues. CDR3 in DNA: TGCGCCAGCAGCCAATATACCTATACTAGCGGGGGGTCCACAGATACGCAGTATTTT. Residues: CASSQYTYTSGGSTDTQYF.

V gene TRBV14 combines with J gene TRBJ1-1; D might be TRBD1 (6 bases). Between the trimmed V and J ends, which lost 0 bases and 1 base, there was a span of 15 bases. Germline CDR1 and CDR2: SGHDN and FVKESK. The CDR3 is made up of 17 amino acids. CDR3 region: CASSQEIGLTGNTEAFF. In nucleotides, the CDR3 is TGTGCCAGCAGCCAAGAAATCGGATTGACAGGGAACACTGAAGCTTTCTTT. The complete variable domain, with remaining parts taken from reference TRBV14 and TRBJ1-1, reads EAGVTQFPSHSVIEKGQTVTLRCDPISGHDNLYWYRRVMGKEIKFLLHFVKESKQDESGMPNNRFLAERTGGTYSTLKVQPAELEDSGVYFCASSQEIGLTGNTEAFFGQGTRLTVV.

The CDR3, as DNA: TGTGCCAGCAGTAAGACAGGAGACTATGGCTACACCTTC. Its translation is CASSKTGDYGYTF. The chain carries TRBV6-6 and TRBJ1-2; tentatively, D is TRBD1 (6 bases). The V end lost 5 bases, the J end lost 3 bases, and 10 bases lay between the germline ends. From germline, CDR1 is MNHNY and CDR2 SVGAGI (reference sequence). The CDR3 length is 13 residues.

This clone was seen once. The rearrangement links TRBV18 to TRBJ2-3; TRBD1 matches at 8 bases. J gave up 6 bases and V 4 bases, and 3 bases lay outside the gene matches. The CDR3 is 13 amino acids. Germline V CDR1 and CDR2: KGHSH, LQKENI. In DNA form, the CDR3 reads TGTGCCAGCTCACGGACAGGGCCCGATACGCAGTATTTT. It specifies CASSRTGPDTQYF.

This chain links TRBV10-2 with TRBJ2-2; 7 nucleotides agree with TRBD2. J gave up 2 bases and V 6 bases, and 3 bases lay outside the gene matches. The CDR3 extends over 14 amino acids. Germline V gene data show CDR1 as WSHSY and CDR2 as SAAADI. The DNA for the CDR3 is TGCGCCAGCAGCCTAGCGGACAACACCGGGGAGCTGTTTTTT. It codes for CASSLADNTGELFF.

Ten or more counts support this clone. The genes are TRBV4-3 and TRBJ2-7, with 9 bases identical to TRBD2. Unmatched junction bases numbered 5, after V lost 3 bases and J lost 2 bases. CDR1 LGHNA and CDR2 YSLEER come from the germline V gene. This CDR3 contains 15 residues. CDR3 in DNA: TGCGCCAGCAGCCACACCGGGACTAGCACCTACGAGCAGTACGTC. Amino acids: CASSHTGTSTYEQYV.

The rearrangement links TRBV9 to TRBJ2-3; 15 bases agree with TRBD2. In germline, CDR1 is SGDLS, CDR2 YYNGEE. The CDR3 is 19 residues long. The V gene end was trimmed by 3 bases and the J gene end by 4 bases; junction bases not matched to a gene: 12. CDR3 residues: CASSGETGTSGRRPDTQYF. The CDR3 DNA sequence: TGTGCCAGCAGCGGAGAAACCGGGACTAGCGGGAGGAGACCAGATACGCAGTATTTT.